The clone carrying this T cell receptor (beta chain) was seen ten or more times. This sample stems from a study of human T cells and chemical hapten exposure. Study at large: Weekly scalp doses of diphenylcyclopropenone were given to patients during the approximately 25-week study.

The germline gives CDR1 LNHNV, CDR2 YYDKDF (reference sequence). The CDR3 has 14 residues. V lost 5 bases and J lost 5; bases outside the gene matches: 5. Time point specified: patch test 1, 2 weeks after DPC sensitization. Treatment noted: therapeutic diphenylcyclopropenone sensitization with weekly scalp DPC. The library put unique molecular identifiers onto individual cDNA molecules. Via MiXCR, TCRdb re-called the RACE reads, giving one row per CDR3 protein. The sample carries 350,000 or so distinct CDR3 sequences, around 7% recorded once. This chain links TRBV15 with TRBJ2-2, with 7 bases identical to TRBD2. The sequence was collected from a woman aged 18-29 years with alopecia areata. Some clones in this sample may be carry-over from other donors' samples. Sequencing was performed on whole blood, taken in connection with sensitization to the hapten diphenylcyclopropenone (DPC). The CDR3 DNA sequence: TGTGCCACCAGCGATCGACTAGCTACCGGGGAGCTGTTTTTT. Translated, it gives CATSDRLATGELFF.